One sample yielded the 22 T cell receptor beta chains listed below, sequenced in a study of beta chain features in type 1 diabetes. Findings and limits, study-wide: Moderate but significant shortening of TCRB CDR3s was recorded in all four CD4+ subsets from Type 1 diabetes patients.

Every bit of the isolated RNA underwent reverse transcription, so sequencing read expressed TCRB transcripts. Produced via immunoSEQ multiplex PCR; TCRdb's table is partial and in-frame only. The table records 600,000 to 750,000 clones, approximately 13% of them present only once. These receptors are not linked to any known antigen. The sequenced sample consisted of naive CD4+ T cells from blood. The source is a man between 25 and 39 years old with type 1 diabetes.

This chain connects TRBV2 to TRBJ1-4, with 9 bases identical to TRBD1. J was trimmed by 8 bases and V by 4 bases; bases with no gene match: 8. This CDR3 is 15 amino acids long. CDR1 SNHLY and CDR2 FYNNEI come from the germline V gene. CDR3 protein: CASSAIQGAGEKLFF. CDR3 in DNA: TGTGCCAGCAGTGCCATACAGGGGGCCGGGGAAAAACTGTTTTTT.

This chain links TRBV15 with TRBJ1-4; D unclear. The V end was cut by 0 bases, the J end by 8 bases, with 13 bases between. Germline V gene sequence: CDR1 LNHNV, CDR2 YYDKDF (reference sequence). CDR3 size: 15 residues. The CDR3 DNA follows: TGTGCCACCAGCAGAGATCTTCGACTCGGAGAAAAACTGTTTTTT. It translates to CATSRDLRLGEKLFF.

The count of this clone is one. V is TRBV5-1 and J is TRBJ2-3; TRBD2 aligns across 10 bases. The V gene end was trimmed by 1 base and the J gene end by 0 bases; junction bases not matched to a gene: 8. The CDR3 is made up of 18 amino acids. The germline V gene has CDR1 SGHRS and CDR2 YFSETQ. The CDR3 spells CASSLSRTSGSSTDTQYF. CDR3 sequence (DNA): TGCGCCAGCAGCTTGTCCCGGACTAGCGGTTCTAGCACAGATACGCAGTATTTT.

CDR3 nucleotide sequence: TGTGCCAGCAGTAACGGACAGGACCCCTCCTACGAGCAGTACTTC. Translation: CASSNGQDPSYEQYF. This chain links TRBV6-1 with TRBJ2-7; TRBD1 aligns across 7 bases. Trimming took 5 bases from V and 0 from J; bases not matched to a gene: 7. Germline CDR1 is MNHNS and CDR2 is SASEGT. The length of the CDR3 is 15 residues.

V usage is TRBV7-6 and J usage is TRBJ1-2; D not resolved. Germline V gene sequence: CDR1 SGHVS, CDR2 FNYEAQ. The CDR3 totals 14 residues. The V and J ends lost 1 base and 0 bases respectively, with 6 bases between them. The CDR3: CASSLGGPNYGYTF. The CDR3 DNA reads TGTGCCAGCAGCTTAGGCGGCCCTAACTATGGCTACACCTTC.

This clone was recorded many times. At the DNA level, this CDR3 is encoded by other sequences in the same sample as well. The CDR3 loop is CASSPSTDTQYF. The CDR3, as DNA: TGTGCCAGCAGCCCTAGCACAGATACGCAGTATTTT. The chain uses TRBV7-9 and TRBJ2-3; D is unclear. Germline V gives CDR1 SEHNR, CDR2 FQNEAQ (reference sequence). The CDR3 runs to 12 residues. V lost 5 bases, J lost 0 bases, and 3 bases lay in between.

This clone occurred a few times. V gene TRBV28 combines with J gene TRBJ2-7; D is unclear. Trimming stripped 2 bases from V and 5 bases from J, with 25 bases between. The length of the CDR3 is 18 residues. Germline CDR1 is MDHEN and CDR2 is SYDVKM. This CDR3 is CASSLDPPPRSSRNEQYF. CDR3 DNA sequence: TGTGCCAGCAGTTTAGATCCTCCCCCCAGGTCGTCAAGAAACGAGCAGTACTTC.

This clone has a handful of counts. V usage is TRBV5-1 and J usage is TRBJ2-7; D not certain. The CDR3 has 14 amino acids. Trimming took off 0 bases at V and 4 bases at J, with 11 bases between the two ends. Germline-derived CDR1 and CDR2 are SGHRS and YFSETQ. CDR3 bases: TGCGCCAGCAGCTTGGACCCCTTTGAATACGAGCAGTACTTC. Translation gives CASSLDPFEYEQYF.

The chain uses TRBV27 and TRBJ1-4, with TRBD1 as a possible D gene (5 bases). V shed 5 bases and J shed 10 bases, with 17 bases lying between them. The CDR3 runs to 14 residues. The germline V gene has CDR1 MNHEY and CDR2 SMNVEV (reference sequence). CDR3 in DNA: TGTGCCAGCAGTCCGGGACGGATGGGTGGAAAACTGTTTTTT. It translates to CASSPGRMGGKLFF.

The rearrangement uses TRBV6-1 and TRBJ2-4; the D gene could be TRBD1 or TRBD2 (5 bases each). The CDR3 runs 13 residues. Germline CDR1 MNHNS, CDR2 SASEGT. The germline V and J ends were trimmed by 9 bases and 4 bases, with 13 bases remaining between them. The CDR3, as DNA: TGTGCCAGGGGACGGATCTCAAAAAACATTCAGTACTTC. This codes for CARGRISKNIQYF.

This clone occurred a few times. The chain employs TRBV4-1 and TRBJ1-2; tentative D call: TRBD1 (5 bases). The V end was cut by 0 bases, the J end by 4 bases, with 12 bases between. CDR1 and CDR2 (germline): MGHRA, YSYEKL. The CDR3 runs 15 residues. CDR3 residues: CASSQEKGLGYGYTF. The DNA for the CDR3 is TGCGCCAGCAGCCAAGAGAAGGGGCTAGGCTATGGCTACACCTTC.

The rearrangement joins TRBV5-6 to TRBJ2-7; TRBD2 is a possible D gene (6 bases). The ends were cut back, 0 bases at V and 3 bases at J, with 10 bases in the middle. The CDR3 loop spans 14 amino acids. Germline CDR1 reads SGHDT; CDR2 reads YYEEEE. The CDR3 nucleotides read TGTGCCAGCAGCTTGGTGATGACTAGCTACGAGCAGTACTTC. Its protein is CASSLVMTSYEQYF.

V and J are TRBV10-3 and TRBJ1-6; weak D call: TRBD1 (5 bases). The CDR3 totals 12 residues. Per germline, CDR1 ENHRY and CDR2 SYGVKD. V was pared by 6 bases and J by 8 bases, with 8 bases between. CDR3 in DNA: TGTGCCATCAGGCAGGGTGATTCACCCCTCCACTTT. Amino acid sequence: CAIRQGDSPLHF.

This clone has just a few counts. DNA of the CDR3: TGCAGTGCGGATCTGGGGGCTACCCAGTACTTC. This translates into CSADLGATQYF. The V and J genes are TRBV20-1 and TRBJ2-5, with a weak D call TRBD1 (6 bases). The CDR3 length is 11 residues. Germline assignment: CDR1 DFQATT and CDR2 SNEGSKA (reference sequence). With 6 bases removed from V and 8 bases from J, the gap between germline ends came to 13 bases.

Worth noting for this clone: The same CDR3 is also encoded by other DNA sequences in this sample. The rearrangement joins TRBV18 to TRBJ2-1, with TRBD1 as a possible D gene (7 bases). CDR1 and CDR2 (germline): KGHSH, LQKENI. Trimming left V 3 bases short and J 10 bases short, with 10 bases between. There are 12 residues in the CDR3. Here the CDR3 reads CASSPQGGEQFF. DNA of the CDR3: TGTGCCAGCTCACCCCAGGGGGGCGAGCAGTTCTTC.

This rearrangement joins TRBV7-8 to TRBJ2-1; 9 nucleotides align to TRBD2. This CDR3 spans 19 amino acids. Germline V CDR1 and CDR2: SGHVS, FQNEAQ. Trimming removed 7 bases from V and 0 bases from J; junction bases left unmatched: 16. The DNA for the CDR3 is TGTGCCAGCACCCAATTTGTAGCGGGGGACCCTTACTCCTACAATGAGCAGTTCTTC. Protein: CASTQFVAGDPYSYNEQFF.

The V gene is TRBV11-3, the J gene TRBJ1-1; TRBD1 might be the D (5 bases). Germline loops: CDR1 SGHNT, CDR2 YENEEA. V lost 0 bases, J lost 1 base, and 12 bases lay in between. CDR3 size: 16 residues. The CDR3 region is CASSLESGTGNTEAFF. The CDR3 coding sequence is TGTGCCAGCAGCTTAGAGTCCGGGACTGGGAACACTGAAGCTTTCTTT.

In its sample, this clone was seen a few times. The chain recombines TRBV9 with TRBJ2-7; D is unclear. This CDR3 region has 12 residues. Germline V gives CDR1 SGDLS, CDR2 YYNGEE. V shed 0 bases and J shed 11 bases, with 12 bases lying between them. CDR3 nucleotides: TGTGCCAGCAGCGTAGGACGCTGGTGTAAGTACTTC. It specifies CASSVGRWCKYF.

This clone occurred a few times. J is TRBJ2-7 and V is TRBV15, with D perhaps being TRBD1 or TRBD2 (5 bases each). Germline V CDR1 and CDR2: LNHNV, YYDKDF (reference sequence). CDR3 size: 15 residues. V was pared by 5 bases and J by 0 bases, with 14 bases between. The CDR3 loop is CATSEGTASSYEQYF. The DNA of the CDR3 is TGTGCCACCAGCGAGGGGACCGCAAGCTCCTACGAGCAGTACTTC.

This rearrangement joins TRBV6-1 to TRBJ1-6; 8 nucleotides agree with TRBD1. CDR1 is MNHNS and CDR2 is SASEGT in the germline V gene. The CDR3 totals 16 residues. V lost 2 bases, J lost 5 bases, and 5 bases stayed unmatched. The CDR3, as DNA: TGTGCCAGCAGTGAAAGCGCGGGACAGGATAATTCACCCCTCCACTTT. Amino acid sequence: CASSESAGQDNSPLHF.

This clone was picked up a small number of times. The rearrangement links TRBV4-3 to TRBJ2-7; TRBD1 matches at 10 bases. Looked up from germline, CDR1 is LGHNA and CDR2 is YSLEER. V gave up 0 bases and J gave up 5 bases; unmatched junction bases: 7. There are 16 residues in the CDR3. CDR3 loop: CASSQDFGTGDHEQYF. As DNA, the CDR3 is TGCGCCAGCAGCCAAGATTTCGGGACAGGGGACCACGAGCAGTACTTC.

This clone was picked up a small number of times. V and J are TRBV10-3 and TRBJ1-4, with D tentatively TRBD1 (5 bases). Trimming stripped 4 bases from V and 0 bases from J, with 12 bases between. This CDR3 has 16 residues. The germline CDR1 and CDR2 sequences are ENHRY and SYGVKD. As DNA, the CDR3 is TGTGCCATCAGTGCCGGAGGACAAACAACTAATGAAAAACTGTTTTTT. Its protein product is CAISAGGQTTNEKLFF.